The 13 T cell receptor beta chains below all came from one sample that was sequenced in a study of T cells after yellow fever vaccination (dated by TCRdb to the late 2010s). The label giving this sample's treatment or condition can be read as: live attenuated yellow fever vaccine strain. Receptor libraries were prepared by 5' RACE. The sample was run on an Illumina NovaSeq 6000. TCRdb ran its own pipeline on the public reads, namely fastp trimming at Q25 and MiXCR clone calling, and kept in-frame beta chains. Identical CDR3 protein sequences are pooled into one entry, listed with their most common genes and DNA. This sample comprises hundreds of thousands of distinct CDR3 sequences, around a sixth of them detected only once. The top ten clonotypes cover roughly a sixth of the sample. The source material was PBMCs, sampled before the yellow fever booster vaccination. Every receptor here comes from a man aged 18 to 29 who received the YFV17D yellow fever vaccine.

J is TRBJ2-5 and V is TRBV12-3 or TRBV12-4; D gene ambiguous. V lost 5 bases and J lost 5, with 15 bases in between. The CDR3 is made up of 14 amino acids. This chain's CDR3 is CASSLSRTNETQYF. The CDR3, as DNA: TGTGCCAGCAGTCTCTCCCGGACCAACGAGACCCAGTACTTC.

In its sample, this clonotype was seen a few times. This chain uses TRBV7-2 with TRBJ1-6; D not resolved. CDR1 is SGHTA, CDR2 FQGNSA, per germline. V was pared by 1 base and J by 6 bases, with 10 bases between. This CDR3 comprises 15 residues. The CDR3: CASSLGSWGNSPLHF. CDR3 bases: TGTGCCAGCAGCTTAGGGTCTTGGGGTAATTCACCCCTCCACTTT.

The chain joins TRBV6-5 to TRBJ2-7; no clear D. V lost 2 bases and J 4 bases, leaving 18 bases between the germline ends. The CDR3 is 16 residues long. CDR1 is MNHEY, CDR2 SVGAGI, per germline. CDR3 in amino acids: CASSYAVGPEIYEQYF. CDR3 DNA sequence: TGTGCCAGCAGTTACGCCGTAGGTCCCGAAATTTACGAGCAGTACTTC.

The V and J genes are TRBV9 and TRBJ2-3, with a tentative D call TRBD1 (6 bases). V was trimmed by 0 bases and J by 12 bases, leaving 14 bases between them. CDR1 and CDR2 from the germline V gene are SGDLS and YYNGEE. This CDR3 is 13 amino acids long. CDR3 DNA: TGTGCCAGCAGCGTAGCTCTGGGGGCCCATCAGTATTTT. Its protein is CASSVALGAHQYF.

The table lists this clonotype with a few counts. The rearrangement links TRBV19 to TRBJ2-2, with 7 bases lining up with TRBD1. The CDR3 covers 15 residues. Per germline, CDR1 LNHDA and CDR2 SQIVND (reference sequence). Germline trimming cut 10 bases from V and 6 bases from J; bases unmatched to any gene: 14. The CDR3 region is CATDRRQGFAGELFF. The CDR3 DNA reads as TGTGCCACTGACCGGAGACAGGGATTCGCCGGGGAGCTGTTTTTT.

This clonotype turned up a few times. The chain employs TRBV18 and TRBJ2-7, with 7 bases aligning to TRBD1. The CDR3 is 14 residues long. Looked up from germline, CDR1 is KGHSH and CDR2 is LQKENI. J was trimmed by 5 bases and V by 3 bases; bases with no gene match: 7. CDR3 sequence reads: CASSPRQGVHEQYV. CDR3 nucleotide sequence: TGTGCCAGCTCACCCCGACAGGGCGTCCACGAGCAGTACGTC.

This rearrangement joins TRBV20-1 to TRBJ2-4; D might be TRBD2 (5 bases). Germline loops: CDR1 DFQATT, CDR2 SNEGSKA (reference sequence). The germline V and J ends were trimmed by 0 bases and 9 bases, with 15 bases remaining between them. The CDR3 loop spans 14 amino acids. The CDR3 DNA is TGCAGTGCTAGAGATGAGGGTACGGTGGGCATTCAGTACTTC. Translating gives CSARDEGTVGIQYF.

The sample holds a few counts of this clonotype. V is TRBV5-1 and J is TRBJ1-6; D is possibly TRBD1 (5 bases). V dropped 2 bases and J dropped 8 bases, with 14 bases sitting between them. Germline values: CDR1 SGHRS, CDR2 YFSETQ. The CDR3 has 15 residues. Here the CDR3 reads CASSFEGGGDSPLHF. As DNA, the CDR3 is TGCGCCAGCAGCTTCGAAGGAGGAGGGGATTCACCCCTCCACTTT.

This clonotype appeared a few times. The chain combines TRBV9 with TRBJ2-1, with 8 bases aligning to TRBD2. CDR1 is SGDLS, CDR2 YYNGEE, per germline. CDR3 length: 13 amino acids. The junction had 7 bases not matched to a gene; V was cut back by 6 bases and J by 8 bases. The CDR3, as DNA: TGTGCCAGCAACCCCGGGAGGGGGGATGAGCAGTTCTTC. Translating gives CASNPGRGDEQFF.

This sequence joins TRBV18 and TRBJ2-2; D may be TRBD2 (6 bases). The CDR3 covers 16 residues. The ends were cut back, 1 base at V and 0 bases at J, with 9 bases in the middle. Germline V CDR1 and CDR2: KGHSH, LQKENI. This chain's CDR3 is CASSPQRDSNTGELFF. Here the CDR3 DNA reads TGTGCCAGCTCACCACAAAGGGACTCGAACACCGGGGAGCTGTTTTTT.

The CDR3 loop reads CSVEGRGIYETQYF. The CDR3, as DNA: TGCAGCGTTGAAGGGCGGGGGATTTACGAGACCCAGTACTTC. This sequence joins TRBV29-1 and TRBJ2-5, with TRBD2 matching 7 bases. Germline CDR1 reads SQVTM; CDR2 reads ANQGSEA. J lost 5 bases, V lost 1 base, and 7 bases had no gene match. There are 14 residues in the CDR3.

The rearrangement links TRBV19 to TRBJ2-3; D perhaps matches TRBD2 (6 bases). Trimming pared 4 bases from V and 8 bases from J, leaving 7 bases between. The CDR3 sequence is 11 residues long. In germline, CDR1 is LNHDA, CDR2 SQIVND (reference sequence). The CDR3 here is CASSTGVTQYF. In DNA, the CDR3 is TGTGCCAGTAGTACGGGGGTTACGCAGTATTTT.

The gene calls are TRBV12-3 or TRBV12-4 and TRBJ2-2; D tentatively fits TRBD1 or TRBD2 (6 bases each). The CDR3 covers 16 residues. Trimming took 1 base from V and 1 from J, leaving 10 bases between them. For the CDR3, the DNA is TGTGCCAGCAGTTTAGGAGGGGGGTGGAACACCGGGGAGCTGTTTTTT. Encoded protein: CASSLGGGWNTGELFF.